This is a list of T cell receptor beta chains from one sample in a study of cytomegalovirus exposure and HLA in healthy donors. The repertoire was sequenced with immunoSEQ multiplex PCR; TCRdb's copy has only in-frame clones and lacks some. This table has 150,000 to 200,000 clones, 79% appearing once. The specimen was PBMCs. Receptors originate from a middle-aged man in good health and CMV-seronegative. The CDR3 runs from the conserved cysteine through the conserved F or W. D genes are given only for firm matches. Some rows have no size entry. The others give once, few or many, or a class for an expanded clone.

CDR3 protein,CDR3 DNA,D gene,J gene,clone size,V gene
CASRKLTVGLPYQETQYF,TGTGCCAGCAGGAAATTGACCGTCGGACTCCCGTACCAAGAGACCCAGTACTTC,-,TRBJ2-5,few,TRBV28
CASDRGLSYEQYF,TGTGCCTCTGACAGGGGGCTATCCTACGAGCAGTACTTC,TRBD1,TRBJ2-7,-,TRBV30
CASSTGVEQPQHF,TGTGCCAGCAGTACAGGGGTTGAACAGCCCCAGCATTTT,TRBD1,TRBJ1-5,once,TRBV6-5
CASSQEGTQSNQPQHF,TGCGCCAGCAGCCAAGAGGGGACACAAAGCAATCAGCCCCAGCATTTT,-,TRBJ1-5,-,TRBV4-1
CASSQDHGGYTF,TGCGCCAGCAGCCAAGATCATGGCGGCTACACCTTC,-,TRBJ1-2,-,TRBV4-3
CASSGGGSNQPQHF,TGTGCCAGCAGCGGGGGGGGCAGCAATCAGCCCCAGCATTTT,-,TRBJ1-5,-,TRBV5-6
CAWGTGAYEQYF,TGTGCCTGGGGGACAGGGGCTTACGAGCAGTACTTC,TRBD1,TRBJ2-7,-,TRBV30
CASSSAGLATNEQFF,TGCGCCAGCAGCTCGGCGGGACTAGCGACCAATGAGCAGTTCTTC,TRBD2,TRBJ2-1,-,TRBV5-1
CASRLNEQFF,TGTGCCAGCAGACTTAATGAGCAGTTCTTC,-,TRBJ2-1,-,TRBV25-1
CASSTGKGNTDTQYF,TGTGCCAGTAGCACAGGGAAGGGGAACACAGATACGCAGTATTTT,-,TRBJ2-3,-,TRBV19